Included here is one T cell receptor beta chain sequence, with context. TCRdb re-called the 5' RACE reads through MiXCR, storing one row per CDR3 protein. There are about 420,000 distinct CDR3 sequences in the sample; less than 25% occur only once, and less than 15% lies in the top ten. This sample was included in a study of T-cell memory formation after mild COVID-19. V lost 3 bases, J lost 4 bases, and 13 bases lay in between. CDR1 and CDR2 from the germline V gene are SGHVS and FQNEAQ. This CDR3 spans 15 amino acids. The rearrangement links TRBV7-8 to TRBJ2-1; D not certain. This receptor was identified in an adult woman who had mild COVID-19 (a few samples of this study predate the infection). Cell type and time point are not known. Material: PBMCs or a T cell subset sorted from them (not recorded which). CDR3 coding DNA: TGTGCCAGCAGCTTCAGTGGGGTTTCGTACAATGAGCAGTTCTTC. Residues: CASSFSGVSYNEQFF. The variable domain in full, completed from reference TRBV7-8 and TRBJ2-1, reads GAGVSQSPRYKVAKRGQDVALRCDPISGHVSLFWYQQALGQGPEFLTYFQNEAQLDKSGLPSDRFFAERPEGSVSTLKIQRTQQEDSAVYLCASSFSGVSYNEQFFGPGTRLTVL.